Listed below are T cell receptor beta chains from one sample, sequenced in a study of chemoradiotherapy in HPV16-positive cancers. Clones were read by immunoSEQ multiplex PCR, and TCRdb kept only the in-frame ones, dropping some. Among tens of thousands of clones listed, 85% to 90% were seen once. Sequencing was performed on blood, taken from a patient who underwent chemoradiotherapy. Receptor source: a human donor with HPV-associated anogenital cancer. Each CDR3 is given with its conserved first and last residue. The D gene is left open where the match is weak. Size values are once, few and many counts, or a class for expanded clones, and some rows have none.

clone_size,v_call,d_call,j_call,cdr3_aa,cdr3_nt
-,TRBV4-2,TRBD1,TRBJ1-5,CASSPRQGGQPQHF,TGTGCCAGCAGCCCGAGGCAGGGGGGTCAGCCCCAGCATTTT
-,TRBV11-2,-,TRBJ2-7,CASSFGRGSYEQYF,TGTGCCAGCAGCTTTGGGCGGGGATCCTACGAGCAGTACTTC
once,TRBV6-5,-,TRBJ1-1,CASSSGQRNTEAFF,TGTGCCAGCAGTTCCGGACAGAGGAACACTGAAGCTTTCTTT
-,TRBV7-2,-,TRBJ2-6,CASSLAPPGRSSGANVLTF,TGTGCCAGCAGCTTAGCTCCCCCTGGACGGTCCTCTGGGGCCAACGTCCTGACTTTC
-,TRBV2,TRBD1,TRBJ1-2,CASSDSDRGPYGYTF,TGTGCCAGCAGTGATTCTGACAGGGGACCCTATGGCTACACCTTC
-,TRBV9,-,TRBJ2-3,CASSVGSGVPNTQYF,TGTGCCAGCAGCGTTGGTTCCGGCGTCCCCAATACGCAGTATTTT
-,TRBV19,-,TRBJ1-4,CASSSRNTYSNEKLFF,TGTGCCAGTAGTTCGCGTAATACCTACTCAAATGAAAAACTGTTTTTT
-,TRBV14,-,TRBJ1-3,CASSPWGEAIYF,TGTGCCAGCAGCCCCTGGGGGGAAGCCATATATTTT
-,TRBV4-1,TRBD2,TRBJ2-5,CASSQVTGTSGMGTQYF,TGCGCCAGCAGCCAAGTAACGGGGACTAGCGGGATGGGGACCCAGTACTTC
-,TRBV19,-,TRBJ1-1,CASSISDGRRNTEAFF,TGTGCCAGTAGTATATCCGACGGCAGGAGGAACACTGAAGCTTTCTTT
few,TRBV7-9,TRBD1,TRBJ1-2,CASSSPQGTGNGYTF,TGTGCCAGCAGCTCCCCCCAGGGGACAGGGAATGGCTACACCTTC
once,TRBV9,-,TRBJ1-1,CASSEGPGVKAFF,TGTGCCAGCAGCGAGGGGCCAGGGGTCAAGGCTTTCTTT
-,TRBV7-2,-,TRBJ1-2,CASSLVFYGYTF,TGTGCCAGCAGCTTAGTATTCTATGGCTACACCTTC
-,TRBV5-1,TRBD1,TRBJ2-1,CASSRKTQFGTAYNEQFF,TGCGCCAGCAGCCGAAAAACCCAATTCGGGACAGCATACAATGAGCAGTTCTTC
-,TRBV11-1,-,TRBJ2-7,CASSLTDYEQYF,TGTGCCAGCAGCTTAACAGACTACGAGCAGTACTTC
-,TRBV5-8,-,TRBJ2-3,CASTSARYTDTQYF,TGTGCCAGCACCTCGGCCCGATACACAGATACGCAGTATTTT
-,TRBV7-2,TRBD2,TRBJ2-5,CASSPGTRHQETQYF,TGTGCCAGCAGCCCCGGGACTAGACATCAAGAGACCCAGTACTTC
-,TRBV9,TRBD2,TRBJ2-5,CASNVGAGGGETQYF,TGTGCCAGCAACGTGGGAGCGGGGGGCGGAGAGACCCAGTACTTC
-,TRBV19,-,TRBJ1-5,CASSPGRRRHSNQPQHF,TGTGCCAGTAGCCCCGGACGCAGAAGACATAGCAATCAGCCCCAGCATTTT
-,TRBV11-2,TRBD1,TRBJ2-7,CASSSLWDRLHEQYF,TGTGCCAGCAGCTCCCTTTGGGACAGGCTCCACGAGCAGTACTTC
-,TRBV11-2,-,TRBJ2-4,CASSFRAKNIQYF,TGTGCCAGCAGCTTCAGGGCCAAAAACATTCAGTACTTC
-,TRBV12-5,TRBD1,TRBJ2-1,CASGSDRGRYNEQFF,TGTGCTAGTGGGTCCGACAGGGGGAGATACAATGAGCAGTTCTTC
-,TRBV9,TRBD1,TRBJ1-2,CASPLEGAISLGGYTF,TGTGCCAGCCCCCTGGAGGGGGCAATCTCCCTAGGTGGCTACACCTTC
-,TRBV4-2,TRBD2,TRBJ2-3,CASSPSLAGVTDTQYF,TGTGCCAGCAGCCCATCACTAGCGGGGGTTACAGATACGCAGTATTTT
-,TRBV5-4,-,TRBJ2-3,CASSSGVGTDTQYF,TGTGCCAGCAGCTCGGGGGTTGGCACAGATACGCAGTATTTT
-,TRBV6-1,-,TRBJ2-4,CASSAGILAKNIQYF,TGTGCCAGCAGCGCGGGGATCCTAGCCAAAAACATTCAGTACTTC
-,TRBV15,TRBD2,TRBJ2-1,CATSRTSGFYNEQFF,TGTGCCACCAGCAGGACTAGCGGATTCTACAATGAGCAGTTCTTC
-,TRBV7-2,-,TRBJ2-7,CASSLAGGLEQYF,TGTGCCAGCAGCTTAGCGGGGGGGCTCGAGCAGTACTTC
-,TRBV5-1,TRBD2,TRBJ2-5,CASSFPGTSGGIGTQYF,TGCGCCAGCAGCTTTCCGGGGACTAGCGGGGGTATCGGGACCCAGTACTTC
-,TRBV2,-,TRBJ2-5,CASIQGLLWETQYF,TGTGCCAGCATACAAGGGTTATTGTGGGAGACCCAGTACTTC
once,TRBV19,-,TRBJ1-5,CASSTGRHQHF,TGTGCCAGTAGTACGGGCCGGCACCAGCATTTT
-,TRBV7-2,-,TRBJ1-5,CASSSGQTYQPQHF,TGTGCCAGCAGCTCCGGACAAACTTATCAGCCCCAGCATTTT
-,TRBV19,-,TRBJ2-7,CASSTGEGRSYEQYF,TGTGCCAGTAGTACAGGGGAAGGTCGGTCCTACGAGCAGTACTTC
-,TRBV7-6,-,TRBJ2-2,CASSLDAGELFF,TGTGCCAGCAGCTTAGACGCCGGGGAGCTGTTTTTT
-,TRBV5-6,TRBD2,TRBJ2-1,CASSLEGGGGAIKQFF,TGTGCCAGCAGCTTGGAGGGCGGGGGAGGCGCGATTAAGCAGTTCTTC
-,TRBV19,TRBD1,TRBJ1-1,CASSMMDRGHTEAFF,TGTGCCAGTAGTATGATGGACAGGGGGCACACTGAAGCTTTCTTT
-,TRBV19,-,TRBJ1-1,CASSIGVEGTEAFF,TGTGCCAGTAGTATCGGGGTGGAGGGGACTGAAGCTTTCTTT
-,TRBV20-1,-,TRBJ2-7,CSATILGEQYF,TGCAGTGCTACGATACTTGGCGAGCAGTACTTC
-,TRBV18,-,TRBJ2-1,CASSLGHQSSYNEQFF,TGTGCCAGCTCACTGGGACACCAGAGCTCCTACAATGAGCAGTTCTTC
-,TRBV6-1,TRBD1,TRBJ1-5,CASLGTGGQPQHF,TGTGCCAGCCTGGGGACAGGGGGTCAGCCCCAGCATTTT
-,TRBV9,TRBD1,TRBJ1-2,CASSITGQNYGYTF,TGTGCCAGCAGCATAACGGGACAGAACTATGGCTACACCTTC
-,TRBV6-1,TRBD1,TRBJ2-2,CASSSWDRNTGELFF,TGTGCCAGCAGTTCGTGGGACAGGAACACCGGGGAGCTGTTTTTT
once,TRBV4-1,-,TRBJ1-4,CASSRGVANEKLFF,TGCGCCAGCAGCCGGGGAGTAGCTAATGAAAAACTGTTTTTT
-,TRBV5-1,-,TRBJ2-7,CASSTVQGGFGREQYF,TGCGCCAGCAGCACAGTACAGGGGGGGTTTGGACGGGAGCAGTACTTC
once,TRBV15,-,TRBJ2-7,CATSRPPRNAYEQYF,TGTGCCACCAGCAGACCTCCCCGAAATGCCTACGAGCAGTACTTC
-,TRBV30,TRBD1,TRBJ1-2,CAWSLPRTGVDGYTF,TGTGCCTGGAGTCTTCCCAGGACAGGGGTTGACGGCTACACCTTC
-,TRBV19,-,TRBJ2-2,CASSINGGPAGELFF,TGTGCCAGTAGTATTAACGGGGGCCCCGCCGGGGAGCTGTTTTTT
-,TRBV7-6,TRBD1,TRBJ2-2,CASSRHGQGDTGELFF,TGTGCCAGCAGCCGACATGGACAGGGAGACACCGGGGAGCTGTTTTTT
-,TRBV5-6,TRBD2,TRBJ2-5,CASSLEETSGGQETQYF,TGTGCCAGCAGCTTGGAAGAGACTAGCGGGGGACAAGAGACCCAGTACTTC
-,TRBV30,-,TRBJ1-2,CAWSATRTGFPIYTF,TGTGCCTGGAGTGCAACCCGAACAGGGTTCCCTATCTACACCTTC
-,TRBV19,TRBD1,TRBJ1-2,CASSGGGEGYTF,TGTGCCAGTAGCGGAGGGGGCGAAGGCTACACCTTC
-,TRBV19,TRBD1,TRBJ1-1,CASRPGTGTTEAFF,TGTGCCAGTCGACCCGGGACAGGGACCACTGAAGCTTTCTTT
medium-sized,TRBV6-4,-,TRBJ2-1,CASSDSDSNEQFF,TGTGCCAGCAGTGACTCGGACAGCAATGAGCAGTTCTTC
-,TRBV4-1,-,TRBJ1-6,CASSQVTSQGLSPLHF,TGCGCCAGCAGCCAAGTTACGTCTCAGGGGTTGTCACCCCTCCACTTT
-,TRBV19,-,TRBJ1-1,CASSLAPTGGTEAFF,TGTGCCAGTAGTTTGGCACCGACTGGCGGCACTGAAGCTTTCTTT
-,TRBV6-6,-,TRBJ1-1,CASSYSSEAFF,TGTGCCAGCAGTTACTCGTCTGAAGCTTTCTTT
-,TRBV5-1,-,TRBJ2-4,CASSDISLAKNIQYF,TGCGCCAGCTCGGACATTTCACTAGCCAAAAACATTCAGTACTTC